This T cell receptor (beta chain) was sequenced in a study of blood T cell repertoires in COVID-19. The CDR3 loop spans 14 amino acids. J gave up 3 bases and V 5 bases, and 4 bases lay outside the gene matches. The germline gives CDR1 SGHTA, CDR2 FQGNSA. Profiling relied on immunoSEQ multiplex PCR, and the TCRdb table lists in-frame clones only, not all of them. The sample carries under 300,000 clones, over 65% recorded once. This rearrangement joins TRBV7-2 to TRBJ1-5, with 7 bases identical to TRBD1. Sequencing input: peripheral blood. This receptor was identified in a man aged 60 to 69 who had recovered from COVID-19. CDR3 loop: CASSRDSFNQPQHF. The CDR3 DNA sequence: TGTGCCAGCAGCCGGGACAGTTTCAATCAGCCCCAGCATTTT.